Sequencing of this T cell receptor (beta chain) was carried out in a study of T-cell reconstitution after alpha-beta-depleted transplantation in children. This clonotype came up a few times. As yet, its antigen is unknown. After removal of 2 bases from V and 2 bases from J, the junction contained 9 bases not matched to a gene. Germline CDR1 SGHVS, CDR2 FNYEAQ. The CDR3 is 17 residues long. Study-wide results and limits: From newly produced T cells came most of the T-cell counts and diversity one year after transplant. Where alpha-beta T cells came from about two months after transplant was reportedly several hundred expanded graft clones.

The authors prepared the TCRbeta library with unique molecular identifiers. TCRdb used MiXCR to reprocess the PCR reads, holding one entry per CDR3 protein. The sample holds 300,000 to 400,000 distinct CDR3 sequences, roughly 25% seen once. Sequences were derived from PBMCs, mostly from graft donor cells, sampled 180 days after TCRalphabeta/CD19-depleted stem cell transplant. The chain has TRBV7-6 and TRBJ2-5; 9 positions agree with TRBD2. This receptor was taken from a male patient between 5 and 17 years old who had a stem cell transplant for acute lymphoblastic leukemia, so the T cells may come from the graft donor. Here the CDR3 DNA reads TGTGCCAGCAGCTTAACCGCATTTAGCGGGAGACAAGAGACCCAGTACTTC. It codes for CASSLTAFSGRQETQYF.